This entry lists 4 T cell receptor beta chains sequenced from one sample in a study of blood T cell repertoires in COVID-19. Repertoires were generated with immunoSEQ multiplex PCR, while TCRdb's copy carries only in-frame clones and drops some. This sample has about 58,000 clones, with roughly 90% found just once. Sequenced input: peripheral blood. Receptors were obtained from a woman between 50 and 59 years old with active or convalescent COVID-19.

This sequence joins TRBV19 and TRBJ2-3, with 11 bases identical to TRBD1. The germline V gene has CDR1 LNHDA and CDR2 SQIVND (reference sequence). The V and J ends lost 5 bases and 0 bases, in that order; junction bases with no gene match: 13. The CDR3 has 19 amino acids. Here the CDR3 DNA reads TGTGCCAGTAGTTCCTCAGGACAGGGGGCGGATATGAGCACAGATACGCAGTATTTT. As protein: CASSSSGQGADMSTDTQYF. Full variable domain (remainder filled in from reference TRBV19 and TRBJ2-3): DGGITQSPKYLFRKEGQNVTLSCEQNLNHDAMYWYRQDPGQGLRLIYYSQIVNDFQKGDIAEGYSVSREKKESFPLTVTSAQKNPTAFYLCASSSSGQGADMSTDTQYFGPGTRLTVL.

V usage is TRBV5-1 and J usage is TRBJ2-7; 12 bases line up with TRBD2. Germline values: CDR1 SGHRS, CDR2 YFSETQ. There are 16 residues in the CDR3. V was pared by 3 bases and J by 3 bases, with 7 bases of the junction left unmatched. In DNA, the CDR3 is TGCGCCAGCAGCTCGTCGACTAGCGGGGGTTACTACGAGCAGTACTTC. Amino acid sequence: CASSSSTSGGYYEQYF.

This clone was observed a few times. This sample includes further DNA sequences coding for the same CDR3. The chain is built from TRBV10-3 and TRBJ2-7; 15 nucleotides align to TRBD2. The CDR3 runs to 18 residues. Trimming removed 3 bases from V and 4 bases from J; junction bases left unmatched: 10. Germline V lookup: CDR1 ENHRY, CDR2 SYGVKD. CDR3 amino acids: CAISEGLAGGPGKYEQYF. For the CDR3, the DNA is TGTGCCATCAGTGAAGGACTAGCGGGAGGGCCTGGTAAGTACGAGCAGTACTTC.

The J gene is TRBJ2-1, the V gene TRBV4-2; D is possibly TRBD2 (5 bases). CDR3 size: 16 residues. V gave up 0 bases and J gave up 3 bases, with 12 bases separating them. Germline CDR1 is LGHNA and CDR2 is YNFKEQ. The CDR3 DNA reads as TGTGCCAGCAGCCAAGAAATCGGACTTAACTACAATGAGCAGTTCTTC. This translates into CASSQEIGLNYNEQFF.